This TCR beta chain stems from a study of blood T cell repertoires in COVID-19. Study information: Both acute and convalescent COVID-19 samples were obtained from the United States, Italy and Spain. PBMCs, B-cell-depleted T cells, or T cells provided the cDNA or gDNA that made up the material.

Authors' data handling: Reference gene primer amplification gave nucleated cell count estimates. Clones were sequenced by immunoSEQ multiplex PCR, and TCRdb holds only the in-frame ones, with some missing. The DNA gave D and trimming, while V, J and clone size come from that table. The sample carries fewer than 350,000 clones, 70% to 90% recorded once. While infection was still active, Seattle patients were enrolled and then followed longitudinally. This CDR3 region has 13 residues. The germline V and J ends were trimmed by 11 bases and 6 bases, with 16 bases remaining between them. The germline gives CDR1 MGHRA, CDR2 YSYEKL.

Sequencing was done on a sample of peripheral blood. The gene calls are TRBV4-1 and TRBJ1-4; tentatively, D is TRBD1 (6 bases). The TCR sequence derives from a woman in her twenties or thirties with COVID-19, enrolled during active disease. For the CDR3, the DNA is TGCGCCGCGCGTCGGGACAATGATGAAAAACTGTTTTTT. This sequence encodes CAARRDNDEKLFF.